A single sample gave rise to the 29 T cell receptor beta chains below, sequenced in a study of STAT3 mutations in large granular lymphocyte leukemia. Method: immunoSEQ multiplex PCR; TCRdb's copy keeps in-frame clones and lacks some. The profile shows under 15,000 clones, approximately 88% of them singletons. Study observations and caveats: In T-cell large granular lymphocyte leukemia, about half of patients showed multiple immunodominant subclonotypes.

These receptors have no identified antigens. Sequenced material: PBMCs. The receptors were gathered from a human donor with T large granular lymphocyte leukemia. Some clones in this sample may be carry-over from other donors' samples.

The chain employs TRBV21-1 and TRBJ2-1. TRBV21-1 is recorded as a pseudogene. The CDR3 has 17 residues. As DNA, the CDR3 is TGTGCCAGCAGCAAAGGGACCCAGCCATTCTCCTACAATGAGCAGTTCTTC. It encodes CASSKGTQPFSYNEQFF.

The rearrangement uses TRBV7-9 and TRBJ2-1; D is uncertain. CDR1 is SEHNR, CDR2 FQNEAQ, per germline (reference sequence). The CDR3 contains 12 residues. Trimming took 5 bases from V and 7 from J, leaving 9 bases between them. The CDR3 reads CASSRGPNEQFF. CDR3 nucleotide sequence: TGTGCCAGCAGCCGTGGCCCAAATGAGCAGTTCTTC.

J is TRBJ2-7 and V is TRBV5-6; 8 bases fit TRBD1. In germline, CDR1 is SGHDT, CDR2 YYEEEE. The V segment lost 4 bases and the J segment 3 bases; nucleotides outside the gene matches: 6. The CDR3 totals 14 residues. As DNA, the CDR3 is TGTGCCAGCAGCGGCGGGACAGGTCTCTACGAGCAGTACTTC. Translated: CASSGGTGLYEQYF.

This chain joins TRBV7-3 and TRBJ1-5, with TRBD1 as a possible D gene (6 bases). The CDR3 extends over 17 amino acids. Looked up from germline, CDR1 is SGHTA and CDR2 is FQGTGA. Trimming took 0 bases from V and 0 from J, leaving 12 bases between them. In DNA, the CDR3 is TGTGCCAGCAGCTTAACCGGAGGACAGTATAGCAATCAGCCCCAGCATTTT. This encodes CASSLTGGQYSNQPQHF.

The rearrangement uses TRBV7-2 and TRBJ2-6; D is undetermined. The CDR3 consists of 15 residues. The ends were cut back, 1 base at V and 0 bases at J, with 4 bases in the middle. Per germline, CDR1 SGHTA and CDR2 FQGNSA. This chain's CDR3 is CASSLEASGANVLTF. Written as DNA, the CDR3 is TGTGCCAGCAGCTTAGAGGCCTCTGGGGCCAACGTCCTGACTTTC.

The V gene is TRBV7-9, the J gene TRBJ1-1; weak D call: TRBD1 (5 bases). Germline V lookup: CDR1 SEHNR, CDR2 FQNEAQ (reference sequence). The CDR3 consists of 14 residues. The V gene lost 1 base and the J gene lost 7 bases, with 13 bases spanning the gap. The CDR3 loop reads CASSLGQGSNEAFF. In nucleotides, the CDR3 is TGTGCCAGCAGCTTAGGTCAGGGATCGAATGAAGCTTTCTTT.

V is TRBV28 and J is TRBJ2-7; 7 bases fit TRBD2. This CDR3 region has 13 residues. The J segment lost 4 bases and the V segment lost 6 bases, leaving 6 bases of the junction unmatched. Germline values: CDR1 MDHEN, CDR2 SYDVKM. CDR3 DNA sequence: TGTGCCAGCAGAAGCGGGAACGTTTACGAGCAGTACTTC. Its protein product is CASRSGNVYEQYF.

The rearrangement joins TRBV5-1 to TRBJ1-1; weak D call: TRBD1 (6 bases). Germline CDR1 reads SGHRS; CDR2 reads YFSETQ. The CDR3 is made up of 14 amino acids. V lost 0 bases to trimming and J lost 8 bases, with 14 bases between them. The chain's CDR3 is CASSLGGGGQEAFF. Here the CDR3 DNA reads TGCGCCAGCAGCTTGGGGGGAGGGGGGCAGGAAGCTTTCTTT.

The V gene is TRBV5-1, the J gene TRBJ1-1; possible D gene TRBD1, 5 bases. Germline CDR1 SGHRS, CDR2 YFSETQ. The V gene lost 5 bases and the J gene lost 0 bases, with 11 bases spanning the gap. The CDR3 loop spans 14 amino acids. The CDR3 sequence is CASRADTLNTEAFF. The CDR3 nucleotides are TGCGCCAGCAGGGCGGACACTTTGAACACTGAAGCTTTCTTT. Combining the CDR3 with reference TRBV5-1 and TRBJ1-1 gives the whole variable domain KAGVTQTPRYLIKTRGQQVTLSCSPISGHRSVSWYQQTPGQGLQFLFEYFSETQRNKGNFPGRFSGRQFSNSRSEMNVSTLELGDSALYLCASRADTLNTEAFFGQGTRLTVV.

This chain connects TRBV14 to TRBJ1-4; D may be TRBD1 (5 bases). V was cut by 4 bases and J by 6 bases, with 15 bases left in between. The CDR3 totals 15 residues. Germline V lookup: CDR1 SGHDN, CDR2 FVKESK. Written as DNA, the CDR3 is TGTGCCAGCAGCCGCGTAGGGGAGTCGTATGAAAAACTGTTTTTT. Protein sequence: CASSRVGESYEKLFF. Full variable domain (outside the CDR3, taken from reference TRBV14 and TRBJ1-4): EAGVTQFPSHSVIEKGQTVTLRCDPISGHDNLYWYRRVMGKEIKFLLHFVKESKQDESGMPNNRFLAERTGGTYSTLKVQPAELEDSGVYFCASSRVGESYEKLFFGSGTQLSVL.

The gene calls are TRBV28 and TRBJ1-1; tentatively, D is TRBD1 (6 bases). V was cut by 6 bases and J by 0 bases, with 14 bases left in between. This CDR3 comprises 15 residues. Germline V gives CDR1 MDHEN, CDR2 SYDVKM. CDR3 protein: CASSPGGIVNTEAFF. The CDR3 DNA reads TGTGCCAGCAGCCCCGGGGGCATCGTGAACACTGAAGCTTTCTTT.

J is TRBJ2-3 and V is TRBV9; TRBD2 aligns across 8 bases. The CDR3 has 16 amino acids. The ends lost 6 bases at V and 2 bases at J; junction bases unmatched: 11. Germline CDR1 and CDR2: SGDLS and YYNGEE. CDR3 protein: CASTPSAGGVTDTQYF. The CDR3 coding sequence is TGTGCCAGCACCCCCTCCGCGGGAGGAGTCACAGATACGCAGTATTTT. Full variable domain (remainder filled in from reference TRBV9 and TRBJ2-3): DSGVTQTPKHLITATGQRVTLRCSPRSGDLSVYWYQQSLDQGLQFLIQYYNGEERAKGNILERFSAQQFPDLHSELNLSSLELGDSALYFCASTPSAGGVTDTQYFGPGTRLTVL.

This clone was detected only a few times. The chain uses TRBV19 and TRBJ2-7; 9 bases are a match to TRBD2. The junction had 5 bases not matched to a gene; V was cut back by 5 bases and J by 0 bases. CDR3 length: 15 residues. Germline CDR1 is LNHDA and CDR2 is SQIVND (reference sequence). CDR3 nucleotide sequence: TGTGCCAGTAGTGAGACTAGCGGACCCTCCTACGAGCAGTACTTC. Translating gives CASSETSGPSYEQYF.

The chain is built from TRBV6-5 and TRBJ2-1; TRBD1 matches 9 bases. After removal of 1 base from V and 8 bases from J, the junction contained 3 bases not matched to a gene. CDR3 length equals 14 residues. Germline CDR1 reads MNHEY; CDR2 reads SVGAGI. CDR3 loop: CASSYYDRGYEQFF. CDR3 in DNA: TGTGCCAGCAGTTACTACGACAGGGGGTATGAGCAGTTCTTC.

This chain connects TRBV18 to TRBJ2-3; a possible D gene is TRBD2 (6 bases). CDR1 is KGHSH, CDR2 LQKENI, per germline. The CDR3 is 13 residues long. V was shortened by 3 bases and J by 6 bases, with 10 bases between the two germline ends. The CDR3 loop reads CASSPFGGDTQYF. CDR3 bases: TGTGCCAGCTCACCTTTCGGAGGGGATACGCAGTATTTT.

This sequence joins TRBV6-5 and TRBJ2-3, with D perhaps matching TRBD2 (5 bases). V was cut by 6 bases and J by 5 bases, with 15 bases left in between. Germline V lookup: CDR1 MNHEY, CDR2 SVGAGI. The CDR3 totals 14 residues. For the CDR3, the DNA is TGTGCCAGCAGGCCCTCACATGCGGGAGATACGCAGTATTTT. Protein product: CASRPSHAGDTQYF.

The CDR3 loop is CASSFLQGPNQPQHF. CDR3 coding DNA: TGTGCCAGCAGCTTTCTTCAGGGACCAAATCAGCCCCAGCATTTT. J is TRBJ1-5 and V is TRBV6-5; possibly TRBD1 for D (5 bases). V was trimmed by 6 bases and J by 4 bases, leaving 16 bases between them. The CDR3 runs 15 residues. Germline-derived CDR1 and CDR2 are MNHEY and SVGAGI.

The gene calls are TRBV7-9 and TRBJ2-3, with 8 bases aligning to TRBD1. The junction had 4 bases not matched to a gene; V was cut back by 5 bases and J by 3 bases. The CDR3 extends over 14 amino acids. The germline V gene encodes CDR1 SEHNR and CDR2 FQNEAQ (reference sequence). In DNA form, the CDR3 reads TGTGCCAGCAGCACTGGACAGGGAACAGATACGCAGTATTTT. This sequence encodes CASSTGQGTDTQYF. Combining the CDR3 with reference TRBV7-9 and TRBJ2-3 gives the whole variable domain DTGVSQNPRHKITKRGQNVTFRCDPISEHNRLYWYRQTLGQGPEFLTYFQNEAQLEKSRLLSDRFSAERPKGSFSTLEIQRTEQGDSAMYLCASSTGQGTDTQYFGPGTRLTVL.

The rearrangement joins TRBV29-1 to TRBJ2-1, with unresolved D. This CDR3 spans 12 amino acids. Germline assignment: CDR1 SQVTM and CDR2 ANQGSEA. Trimming removed 1 base from V and 7 bases from J, with 8 bases in between. The CDR3 loop reads CSVEGQPNEQFF. In DNA, the CDR3 is TGCAGCGTTGAAGGTCAGCCGAATGAGCAGTTCTTC.

The chain joins TRBV20-1 to TRBJ1-1, with D unclear. V lost 3 bases, J lost 5 bases, and 7 bases lay in between. The CDR3 totals 11 residues. Germline lookup yields CDR1 DFQATT and CDR2 SNEGSKA (reference sequence). The CDR3 nucleotides are TGCAGTGCTAGCCGACTGACTGAAGCTTTCTTT. It specifies CSASRLTEAFF.

The chain recombines TRBV7-2 with TRBJ1-2, with D uncertain. V was pared by 5 bases and J by 2 bases, with 9 bases between. This CDR3 spans 13 amino acids. CDR1 is SGHTA, CDR2 FQGNSA, per germline. CDR3 loop: CASSPAENYGYTF. Written as DNA, the CDR3 is TGTGCCAGCAGCCCCGCAGAAAACTATGGCTACACCTTC.

The gene calls are TRBV20-1 and TRBJ1-2; D not certain. The V end lost 3 bases, the J end lost 8 bases, and 10 bases lay between the germline ends. The CDR3 runs 11 residues. Germline V CDR1 and CDR2: DFQATT, SNEGSKA (reference sequence). DNA of the CDR3: TGCAGTGCTAGGGGATTAGGGGGCTACACCTTC. Amino acids: CSARGLGGYTF.

The J gene is TRBJ1-2, the V gene TRBV11-2; TRBD1 is a possible D gene (6 bases). CDR1 and CDR2 from the germline V gene are SGHAT and FQNNGV. The CDR3 totals 13 residues. The ends were cut back, 4 bases at V and 8 bases at J, with 14 bases in the middle. The CDR3 DNA reads as TGTGCCAGCAGCTCTGACAGGTTTTGGGGCTACACCTTC. Translating it yields CASSSDRFWGYTF. Using reference TRBV11-2 and TRBJ1-2 for the parts outside the CDR3, the full variable domain is EAGVAQSPRYKIIEKRQSVAFWCNPISGHATLYWYQQILGQGPKLLIQFQNNGVVDDSQLPKDRFSAERLKGVDSTLKIQPAKLEDSAVYLCASSSDRFWGYTFGSGTRLTVV.

V usage is TRBV5-6 and J usage is TRBJ1-1; D perhaps matches TRBD1 (5 bases). Germline V gene lookup returns CDR1 SGHDT and CDR2 YYEEEE. V was pared by 4 bases and J by 0 bases, with 16 bases between. The CDR3 runs to 16 residues. CDR3 in amino acids: CASSPPGGNMNTEAFF. The CDR3 nucleotides are TGTGCCAGCAGCCCCCCGGGGGGGAACATGAACACTGAAGCTTTCTTT.

This chain joins TRBV15 and TRBJ1-5; 7 nucleotides agree with TRBD1. Losses at the gene ends were 5 bases for V and 8 bases for J; bases not matched to a gene: 12. This CDR3 comprises 15 residues. Per the germline V gene, CDR1 is LNHNV and CDR2 is YYDKDF (reference sequence). The DNA of the CDR3 is TGTGCCACCAGCCCGGGACAGAGGGCCGGGGAGCCCCAGCATTTT. It is translated as CATSPGQRAGEPQHF.

The chain links TRBV4-1 to TRBJ2-4, with TRBD1 identical over 8 bases. Germline V CDR1 and CDR2: MGHRA, YSYEKL. V dropped 3 bases and J dropped 4; count of bases not matched to a gene: 11. The CDR3 totals 17 residues. The DNA for the CDR3 is TGCGCCAGCAGCCATCCCATAGCAGGGGGCAAAAAAAACATTCAGTACTTC. This gives the protein CASSHPIAGGKKNIQYF.

The rearrangement links TRBV7-8 to TRBJ1-2; D perhaps matches TRBD1 (6 bases). The CDR3 spans 11 residues. V was pared by 5 bases and J by 6 bases, with 7 bases between. CDR1 is SGHVS and CDR2 is FQNEAQ in the germline V gene. CDR3 loop: CASSPGDGYTF. The CDR3, as DNA: TGTGCCAGCAGCCCAGGGGATGGCTACACCTTC.

The V and J genes are TRBV6-5 and TRBJ1-1; 7 nucleotides align to TRBD1. The V gene's germline CDR1 is MNHEY and CDR2 SVGAGI. CDR3 length: 14 amino acids. Unmatched junction bases numbered 5, after V lost 6 bases and J lost 1 base. CDR3 in amino acids: CASRPQGGNTEAFF. The CDR3 DNA reads TGTGCCAGCAGGCCGCAGGGGGGGAACACTGAAGCTTTCTTT.

The chain joins TRBV19 to TRBJ1-1; 7 positions agree with TRBD1. Germline V gives CDR1 LNHDA, CDR2 SQIVND (reference sequence). CDR3 length equals 15 residues. With 7 bases clipped from V and 2 bases from J, the junction kept 10 bases outside the gene matches. The CDR3 DNA reads TGTGCCAGTACCCACAGGGGAAGGGAAAACACTGAAGCTTTCTTT. It encodes CASTHRGRENTEAFF.